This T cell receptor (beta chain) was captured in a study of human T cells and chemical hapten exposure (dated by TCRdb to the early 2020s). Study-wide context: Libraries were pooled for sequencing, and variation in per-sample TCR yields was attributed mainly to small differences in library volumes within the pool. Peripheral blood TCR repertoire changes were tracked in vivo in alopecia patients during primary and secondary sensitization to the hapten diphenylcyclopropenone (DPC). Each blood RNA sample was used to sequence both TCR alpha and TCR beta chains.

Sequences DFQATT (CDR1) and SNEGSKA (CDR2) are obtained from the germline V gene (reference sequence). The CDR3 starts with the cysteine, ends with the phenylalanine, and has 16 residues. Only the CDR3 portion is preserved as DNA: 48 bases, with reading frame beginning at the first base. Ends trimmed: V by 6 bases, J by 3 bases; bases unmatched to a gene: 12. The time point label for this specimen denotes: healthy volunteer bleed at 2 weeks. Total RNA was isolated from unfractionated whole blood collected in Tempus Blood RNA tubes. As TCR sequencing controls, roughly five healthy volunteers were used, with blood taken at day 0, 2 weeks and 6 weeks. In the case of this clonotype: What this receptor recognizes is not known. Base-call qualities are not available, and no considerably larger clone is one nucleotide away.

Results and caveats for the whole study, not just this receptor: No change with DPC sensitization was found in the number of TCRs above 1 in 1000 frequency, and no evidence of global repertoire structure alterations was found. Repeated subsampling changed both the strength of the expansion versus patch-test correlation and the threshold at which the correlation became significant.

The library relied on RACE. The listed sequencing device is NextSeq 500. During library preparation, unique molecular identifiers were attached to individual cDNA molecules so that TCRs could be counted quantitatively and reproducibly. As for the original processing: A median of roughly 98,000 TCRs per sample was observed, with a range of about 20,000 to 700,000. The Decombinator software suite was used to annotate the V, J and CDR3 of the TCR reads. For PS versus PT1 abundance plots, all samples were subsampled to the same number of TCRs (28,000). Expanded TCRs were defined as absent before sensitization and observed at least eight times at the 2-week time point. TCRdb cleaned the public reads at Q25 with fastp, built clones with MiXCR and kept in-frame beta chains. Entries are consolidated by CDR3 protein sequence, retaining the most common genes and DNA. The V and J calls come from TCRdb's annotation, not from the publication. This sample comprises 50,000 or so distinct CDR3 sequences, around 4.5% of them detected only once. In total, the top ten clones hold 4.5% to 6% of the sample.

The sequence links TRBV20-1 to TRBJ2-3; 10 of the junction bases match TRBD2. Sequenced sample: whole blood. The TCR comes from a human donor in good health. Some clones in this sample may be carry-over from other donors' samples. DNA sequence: TGCAGTGCGGGACTACAAGCGGGGGGGGCTACAGATACGCAGTATTTT. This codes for CSAGLQAGGATDTQYF.